The present T cell receptor beta chain was sequenced within a study of blood T cell repertoires in COVID-19. As for the study in general: Specimens from acute and convalescent COVID-19 originated in the United States, Italy and Spain. In each case, the material was cDNA or gDNA derived from T cells, B-cell-depleted T cells, or PBMCs.

Trimming removed 5 bases at V and 0 bases at J, with 9 bases between. Germline CDR1 is MRHNA and CDR2 is SNTAGT. The CDR3 sequence is 14 residues long. Authors' data handling: Using reference gene primer amplification, nucleated cell counts were estimated. Profiled with immunoSEQ multiplex PCR; TCRdb holds only in-frame clones, not every one. V and J calls and clone size are given by that table; D and trimming were obtained from the DNA. The sample consists of under 200,000 clones, around 84% of them appearing once. The chain is built from TRBV6-4 and TRBJ2-3; no clear D gene. This clonotype was sampled from a man aged 30 to 45 with active or convalescent COVID-19. The sequenced sample consisted of peripheral blood. Written as DNA, the CDR3 is TGTGCCAGCAGTTCTACTCCTAGCACAGATACGCAGTATTTT. Its protein is CASSSTPSTDTQYF.